This T cell receptor beta chain was sequenced for a study of T cell changes during pregnancy in multiple sclerosis. The repertoire was sequenced with immunoSEQ multiplex PCR; TCRdb's copy has only in-frame clones and lacks some. The sample has tens of thousands of clones; approximately 92% are singletons. Germline V CDR1 and CDR2: SGHRS, YFSETQ. This CDR3 is 14 amino acids long. The V end was cut by 4 bases, the J end by 7 bases, with 12 bases between. V gene TRBV5-1 combines with J gene TRBJ1-6; no firm D call. Sequencing was performed on peripheral blood, taken in the first trimester of pregnancy. The sequence was collected from a female donor with multiple sclerosis, enrolled in a pregnancy study. CDR3 bases: TGCGCCAGCAGCCCCGAGGGTCGAAATTCACCCCTCCACTTT. Amino acid sequence: CASSPEGRNSPLHF.